The 20 T cell receptor beta chains below were found in one sample sequenced in a study of cytomegalovirus exposure and HLA in healthy donors. With 60 Vbeta and 13 Jbeta primers, the PCR was carried out. Data came from immunoSEQ multiplex PCR; TCRdb stores just in-frame clones and leaves some out. The sample lists 120,000 to 150,000 clones, 76% occurring once. The sample consisted of PBMCs. Every receptor here comes from a woman aged 40 to 50 in good health and CMV-seronegative.

This sequence joins TRBV5-1 and TRBJ1-2; 9 positions agree with TRBD1. Germline-derived CDR1 and CDR2 are SGHRS and YFSETQ. This CDR3 spans 17 amino acids. The trim removed 2 bases at V and 6 bases at J, leaving 14 bases unmatched. In nucleotides, the CDR3 is TGCGCCAGCAGCTTCGACCCCATGATTGACAGGGGGAATGGCTACACCTTC. As protein: CASSFDPMIDRGNGYTF.

The table lists this clone with a few counts. V usage is TRBV4-2 and J usage is TRBJ1-1; the match to TRBD1 covers 8 bases. This CDR3 has 14 amino acids. The germline gives CDR1 LGHNA, CDR2 YNFKEQ. V was clipped by 0 bases and J by 5 bases; unmatched bases: 2. The DNA of the CDR3 is TGTGCCAGCAGCCAAGACAGGGGGCGGACTGAAGCTTTCTTT. This encodes CASSQDRGRTEAFF.

The rearrangement links TRBV5-4 to TRBJ2-3; 8 bases are shared with TRBD2. After removal of 0 bases from V and 0 bases from J, the junction contained 3 bases not matched to a gene. This CDR3 contains 16 residues. CDR1 is SGHNT and CDR2 is YYREEE in the germline V gene (reference sequence). CDR3: CASSLAGLASTDTQYF. The CDR3 DNA follows: TGTGCCAGCAGCTTGGCCGGACTAGCAAGCACAGATACGCAGTATTTT.

The V and J genes are TRBV28 and TRBJ1-3; D is unresolved. Per germline, CDR1 MDHEN and CDR2 SYDVKM. V was pared by 7 bases and J by 1 base, with 20 bases between. The CDR3 consists of 17 residues. CDR3 amino acids: CASTPLGIISSGNTIYF. CDR3 sequence (DNA): TGTGCCAGCACCCCGTTGGGCATCATCTCGTCTGGAAACACCATATATTTT.

The rearrangement uses TRBV7-8 and TRBJ2-7, with TRBD2 matching over 7 bases. The CDR3 extends over 16 amino acids. Trimming removed 1 base from V and 7 bases from J; junction bases left unmatched: 13. Per the germline V gene, CDR1 is SGHVS and CDR2 is FQNEAQ. DNA for the CDR3: TGTGCCAGCAGCTTAGTAAATTATGGGGGGGTGGGGGAGCAGTACTTC. Residues: CASSLVNYGGVGEQYF.

The genes are TRBV5-4 and TRBJ2-7, with 8 positions matching TRBD2. J was trimmed by 2 bases and V by 4 bases; bases with no gene match: 8. The CDR3 loop spans 15 amino acids. In germline, CDR1 is SGHNT, CDR2 YYREEE (reference sequence). CDR3 bases: TGTGCCAGCAGCCCGGCCGGGACTAGTGCCTACGAGCAGTACTTC. It codes for CASSPAGTSAYEQYF.

This chain joins TRBV10-3 and TRBJ1-3, with TRBD1 identical over 10 bases. Germline lookup yields CDR1 ENHRY and CDR2 SYGVKD. The CDR3 is 15 amino acids. With V trimmed by 0 bases and J by 6 bases, 2 bases remained unmatched. CDR3 region: CAISESTGGPNTIYF. CDR3 coding DNA: TGTGCCATCAGTGAGTCGACAGGGGGCCCAAACACCATATATTTT.

The chain links TRBV11-3 to TRBJ1-1; D is possibly TRBD1 (5 bases). Germline values: CDR1 SGHNT, CDR2 YENEEA. The V gene lost 5 bases and the J gene lost 1 base, with 14 bases spanning the gap. The CDR3 spans 15 residues. CDR3 sequence: CASSLGLGQNTEAFF. The CDR3 DNA sequence: TGTGCCAGCAGCCTGGGGCTGGGGCAGAACACTGAAGCTTTCTTT.

V gene TRBV19 combines with J gene TRBJ2-3, with 9 bases that match TRBD1. The V gene end was trimmed by 1 base and the J gene end by 3 bases; junction bases not matched to a gene: 2. Germline V gene sequence: CDR1 LNHDA, CDR2 SQIVND (reference sequence). The CDR3 is 15 amino acids. The CDR3: CASSIGTGVTDTQYF. In nucleotides, the CDR3 is TGTGCCAGTAGTATAGGGACAGGGGTTACAGATACGCAGTATTTT.

The rearrangement uses TRBV28 and TRBJ2-7; TRBD1 might be the D (6 bases). The V and J ends lost 3 bases and 5 bases respectively, with 8 bases between them. This CDR3 comprises 12 residues. Germline lookup yields CDR1 MDHEN and CDR2 SYDVKM. The CDR3 reads CASSLPGDEQYF. As DNA, the CDR3 is TGTGCCAGCAGTTTGCCAGGGGACGAGCAGTACTTC.

This clone was recorded only once. The V call is TRBV25-1, the J call TRBJ1-4, with 9 bases lining up with TRBD1. With 3 bases clipped from V and 6 bases from J, the junction kept 5 bases outside the gene matches. Germline V gives CDR1 MGHDK, CDR2 SYGVNS. This CDR3 is 15 amino acids long. CDR3 in DNA: TGTGCCAGCAGTGAGTACAGGGGGCGCGATGAAAAACTGTTTTTT. As protein: CASSEYRGRDEKLFF.

The chain uses TRBV6-1 and TRBJ2-7; D perhaps matches TRBD2 (5 bases). The CDR3 extends over 15 amino acids. Germline loops: CDR1 MNHNS, CDR2 SASEGT. V gave up 1 base and J gave up 6 bases, with 16 bases separating them. The CDR3 DNA reads as TGTGCCAGCAGTGAAGTCCAAGGACTTGAGGGCGAGCAGTACTTC. It translates to CASSEVQGLEGEQYF.

V usage is TRBV13 and J usage is TRBJ1-2; D possibly corresponds to TRBD1 (5 bases). V shed 7 bases and J shed 5 bases, with 20 bases lying between them. Germline values: CDR1 PRHDT, CDR2 FYEKMQ (reference sequence). The CDR3 consists of 15 residues. CDR3 sequence reads: CASILGGGLAYGYTF. CDR3 in DNA: TGTGCCAGCATCCTGGGGGGGGGACTAGCTTATGGCTACACCTTC.

There are a few counts of this clone. The rearrangement uses TRBV5-1 and TRBJ2-7; TRBD2 matches at 9 bases. CDR1 is SGHRS, CDR2 YFSETQ, per germline. Germline trimming cut 3 bases from V and 3 bases from J; bases unmatched to any gene: 13. The CDR3 runs to 17 residues. The CDR3 reads CASSSYPPASGIYEQYF. As DNA, the CDR3 is TGCGCCAGCAGCTCCTACCCTCCAGCTAGCGGGATCTACGAGCAGTACTTC.

This clone was counted between two and nine times. This chain links TRBV27 with TRBJ2-7; D uncertain. Trimming took 0 bases from V and 0 from J, leaving 3 bases between them. The CDR3 covers 13 residues. In germline, CDR1 is MNHEY, CDR2 SMNVEV (reference sequence). The CDR3 reads CASSLSFSYEQYF. In DNA form, the CDR3 reads TGTGCCAGCAGTTTATCCTTCTCCTACGAGCAGTACTTC.

This chain uses TRBV6-1 with TRBJ1-2; tentative D call: TRBD1 (5 bases). The V gene lost 6 bases and the J gene lost 1 base, with 9 bases spanning the gap. The CDR3 is made up of 13 amino acids. The germline V gene has CDR1 MNHNS and CDR2 SASEGT. Here the CDR3 reads CASRLQGNYGYTF. The CDR3, as DNA: TGTGCCAGCAGGCTTCAGGGTAACTATGGCTACACCTTC.

This clone has a single count. The gene calls are TRBV2 and TRBJ2-7; 10 bases align to TRBD1. The CDR3 is made up of 15 amino acids. Germline CDR1 is SNHLY and CDR2 is FYNNEI. Losses at the gene ends were 7 bases for V and 2 bases for J; bases not matched to a gene: 8. The CDR3 protein is CASNPGQGSAYEQYF. DNA for the CDR3: TGTGCCAGCAACCCGGGACAGGGGAGCGCCTACGAGCAGTACTTC.

This chain connects TRBV5-1 to TRBJ1-2; 11 nucleotides match TRBD1. The ends lost 4 bases at V and 3 bases at J; junction bases unmatched: 8. This CDR3 is 16 amino acids long. Germline CDR1 is SGHRS and CDR2 is YFSETQ. The CDR3 region has the DNA TGCGCCAGCAGCGACGGACAGGGGGCAATAGACTATGGCTACACCTTC. Translating gives CASSDGQGAIDYGYTF.

The rearrangement links TRBV27 to TRBJ1-1, with a possible D match to TRBD1 (6 bases). Germline loops: CDR1 MNHEY, CDR2 SMNVEV (reference sequence). The CDR3 totals 16 residues. Trimming pared 2 bases from V and 1 base from J, leaving 14 bases between. The CDR3 loop reads CASSLNGGGWNTEAFF. Here the CDR3 DNA reads TGTGCCAGCAGTTTAAATGGCGGGGGCTGGAACACTGAAGCTTTCTTT.

The V call is TRBV5-1, the J call TRBJ1-4; maybe TRBD1 (6 bases). Trimming cost V 4 bases and J 3 bases, with 19 bases left between them. CDR1 and CDR2 (germline): SGHRS, YFSETQ. This CDR3 is built from 17 residues. The DNA of the CDR3 is TGCGCCAGCAGCCCTGTACAGGGAACGAGGGCTAATGAAAAACTGTTTTTT. Protein: CASSPVQGTRANEKLFF.